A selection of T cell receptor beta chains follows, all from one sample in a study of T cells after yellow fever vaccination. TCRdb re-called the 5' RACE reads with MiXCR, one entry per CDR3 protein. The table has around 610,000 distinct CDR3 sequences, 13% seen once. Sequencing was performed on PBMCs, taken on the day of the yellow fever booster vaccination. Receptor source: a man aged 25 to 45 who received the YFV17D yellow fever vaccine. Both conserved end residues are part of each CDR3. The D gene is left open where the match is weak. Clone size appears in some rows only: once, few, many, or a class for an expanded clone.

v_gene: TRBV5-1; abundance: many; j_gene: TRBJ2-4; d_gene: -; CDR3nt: TGCGCCAGCAGGTTCGGTGGAGCCAAAAACATTCAGTACTTC; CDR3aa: CASRFGGAKNIQYF
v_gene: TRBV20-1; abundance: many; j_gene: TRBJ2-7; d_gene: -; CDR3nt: TGCAGTGCCTGGGGCGACGGGGAATCCGAGCAGTACTTC; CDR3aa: CSAWGDGESEQYF
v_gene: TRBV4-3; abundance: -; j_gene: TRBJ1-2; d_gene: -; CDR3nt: TGCGCCAGCAGCCAGTCCCCTCGGGACGGGGCTGAATTGGGCTACACCTTC; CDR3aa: CASSQSPRDGAELGYTF
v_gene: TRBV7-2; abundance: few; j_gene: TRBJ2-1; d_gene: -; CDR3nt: TGTGCCAGCTCAACCGGTCTTTCCTACAATGAGCAGTTCTTC; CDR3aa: CASSTGLSYNEQFF
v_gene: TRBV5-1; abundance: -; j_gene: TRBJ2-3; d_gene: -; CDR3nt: TGCGCCAGCAGCTTGGCTGGCGGAACTAGCACAGATACGCAGTATTTT; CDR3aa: CASSLAGGTSTDTQYF
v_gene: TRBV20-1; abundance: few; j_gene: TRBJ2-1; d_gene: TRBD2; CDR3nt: TGCAGTGCCCCGCAACTAGCGGGAGGAGGTGAGCAGTTCTTC; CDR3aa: CSAPQLAGGGEQFF
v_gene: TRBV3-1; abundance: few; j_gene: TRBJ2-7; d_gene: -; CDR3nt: TGTGCCAGCAGCCAAATGGTTTCGGGCGAGCAGTACTTC; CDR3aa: CASSQMVSGEQYF
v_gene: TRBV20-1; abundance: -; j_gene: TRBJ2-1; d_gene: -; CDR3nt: TGCAGTGCTAGCCGGACAGCACACAATGAGCAGTTCTTC; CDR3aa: CSASRTAHNEQFF
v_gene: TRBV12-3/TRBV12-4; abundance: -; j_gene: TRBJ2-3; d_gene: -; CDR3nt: TGTGCCAGCACGCACGGGGGATCCGATACGCAGTATTTT; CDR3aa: CASTHGGSDTQYF
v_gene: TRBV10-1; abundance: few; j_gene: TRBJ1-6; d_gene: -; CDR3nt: TGCGCCAGCAGTCGAGGACAGAGTTATAATTCACCCCTCCACTTT; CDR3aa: CASSRGQSYNSPLHF
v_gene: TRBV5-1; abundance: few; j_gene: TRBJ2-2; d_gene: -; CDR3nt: TGCGCCAGCAGCTTCGAGTACACCGGGGAGCTGTTTTTT; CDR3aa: CASSFEYTGELFF
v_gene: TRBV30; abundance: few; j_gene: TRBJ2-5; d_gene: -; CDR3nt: TGTGCCTGGAGTATGAGGGACCGAGATTGGAGGGCCCAGTACTTC; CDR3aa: CAWSMRDRDWRAQYF
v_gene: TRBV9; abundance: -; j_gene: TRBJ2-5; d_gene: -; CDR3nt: TGTGCCAGCAGCGTAGACGGACAGCCTCAGACCCAGTACTTC; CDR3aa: CASSVDGQPQTQYF
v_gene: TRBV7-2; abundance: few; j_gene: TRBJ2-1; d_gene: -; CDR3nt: TGTGCCAGCAGCTTACAGCGGAGTTACAATGAGCAGTTCTTC; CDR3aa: CASSLQRSYNEQFF
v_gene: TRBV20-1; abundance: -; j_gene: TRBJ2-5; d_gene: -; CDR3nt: TGCAGTGCTAGTGCGGTAGAAGAGACCCAGTACTTC; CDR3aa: CSASAVEETQYF
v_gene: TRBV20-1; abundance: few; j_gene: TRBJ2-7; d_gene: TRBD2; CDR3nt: TGCAGTGCTGCCGGACTAGCGGGAACATACGAGCAGTACTTC; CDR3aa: CSAAGLAGTYEQYF
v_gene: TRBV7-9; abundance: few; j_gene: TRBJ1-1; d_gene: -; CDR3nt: TGTGCCAGCAGCTTAGGTCCCGGGGGGAGGACTGAAGCTTTCTTT; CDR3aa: CASSLGPGGRTEAFF
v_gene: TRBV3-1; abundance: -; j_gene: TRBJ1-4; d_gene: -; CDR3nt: TGTGCCAGCAGCCAAGAAAGGAGGTTCGGAACGAAACTGTTTTTT; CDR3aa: CASSQERRFGTKLFF
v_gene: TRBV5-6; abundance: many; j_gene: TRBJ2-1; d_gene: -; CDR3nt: TGTGCCAGCAGCTCTGGAACCCAAAATGAGCAGTTCTTC; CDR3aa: CASSSGTQNEQFF
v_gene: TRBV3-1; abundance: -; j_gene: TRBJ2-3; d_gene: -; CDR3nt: TGTGCCAGCAGCCGGCGGGAACCAGATACGCAGTATTTT; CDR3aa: CASSRREPDTQYF